The clone carrying this T cell receptor (beta chain) was recorded many times. The antigen is unknown. This entry is derived from a study of human T cells and chemical hapten exposure. The overall study: Minor pooled library volume differences mainly drove per-sample TCR yield variation.

The CDR3 sequence is 14 residues long. Trimming removed 7 bases from V and 0 bases from J, with 10 bases in between. Germline assignment: CDR1 MDHEN and CDR2 SYDVKM. Time point meaning: pre-sensitization, week 0. Described treatment: therapeutic diphenylcyclopropenone sensitization with weekly scalp DPC. Total RNA was isolated from unfractionated whole blood. Blood collection took place prior to placing each patch test. Study-wide results and limits: TCRs exceeding 1 in 1000 frequency stayed unchanged with DPC sensitization. Expanded TCRs made up significantly more big CDR3 similarity clusters than controls did.

TCRdb ran MiXCR on the RACE reads and lists one entry per CDR3 protein. The sample yields just under 35,000 distinct CDR3 sequences, about 9.3% seen once. The sample consisted of whole blood, taken in connection with sensitization to the hapten diphenylcyclopropenone (DPC). This clonotype was sampled from a middle-aged man with alopecia areata. Some clones in this sample may be carry-over from other donors' samples. V usage is TRBV28 and J usage is TRBJ1-3; no definite D call. The CDR3 DNA reads as TGTGCCAGCACCCGGAGGGACTCTGGAAACACCATATATTTT. This translates into CASTRRDSGNTIYF.